This entry lists 17 T cell receptor beta chains sequenced from one sample in a study of cytomegalovirus exposure and HLA in healthy donors. Researchers ran the PCR with 60 Vbeta and 13 Jbeta primers. Sequencing was performed with immunoSEQ multiplex PCR; in TCRdb, only in-frame clones are kept and a portion is missing. The repertoire consists of under 200,000 clones, with approximately 12% occurring once and the leading ten covering more than 7%. The sequencing input was PBMCs. The receptors were gathered from a man over 45 in good health and CMV-seropositive.

The V call is TRBV19, the J call TRBJ1-4; tentatively, D is TRBD1 (6 bases). V was clipped by 6 bases and J by 11 bases, with 25 bases between them. This CDR3 spans 16 amino acids. Germline assignment: CDR1 LNHDA and CDR2 SQIVND (reference sequence). This CDR3 reads CASSWDTPGGGNKLFF. DNA for the CDR3: TGTGCCAGTAGCTGGGACACTCCGGGAGGAGGGAATAAACTGTTTTTT.

The V gene is TRBV2, the J gene TRBJ2-7, with D tentatively TRBD1 (5 bases). This CDR3 has 13 amino acids. In germline, CDR1 is SNHLY, CDR2 FYNNEI. V was pared by 7 bases and J by 2 bases, with 12 bases between. The CDR3 sequence is CASKQGGAYEQYV. The CDR3 DNA follows: TGTGCCAGCAAGCAGGGCGGAGCCTACGAGCAGTACGTC.

In this sample, this clone turned up a few times. The chain combines TRBV4-3 with TRBJ1-2, with 9 bases identical to TRBD1. The CDR3 is 14 residues long. Unmatched junction bases numbered 3, after V lost 0 bases and J lost 7 bases. The germline gives CDR1 LGHNA, CDR2 YSLEER. DNA for the CDR3: TGCGCCAGCAGCCAAGATACAGGGGGCGCTGGCTACACCTTC. It encodes CASSQDTGGAGYTF.

This chain links TRBV9 with TRBJ2-3; TRBD2 agrees at 13 bases. V was pared by 0 bases and J by 5 bases, with 6 bases of the junction left unmatched. The CDR3 has 17 residues. Germline V gene lookup returns CDR1 SGDLS and CDR2 YYNGEE. In DNA, the CDR3 is TGTGCCAGCAGCGTAGTCCCCGGGACTAGCGGGGTAGATACGCAGTATTTT. Its protein product is CASSVVPGTSGVDTQYF.

This clone was counted a few times. V and J are TRBV12-5 and TRBJ2-1; 10 nucleotides line up with TRBD1. After removal of 6 bases from V and 7 bases from J, the junction contained 6 bases not matched to a gene. The CDR3 has 14 residues. CDR1 is LGHNT and CDR2 is FRNRAP in the germline V gene. The CDR3 protein is CASGVGTGENEQFF. In nucleotides, the CDR3 is TGTGCTAGTGGGGTCGGGACAGGGGAAAATGAGCAGTTCTTC.

This clone was detected a few times. The chain links TRBV7-2 to TRBJ2-2; D perhaps matches TRBD1 (6 bases). Trimming took 5 bases from V and 6 from J, leaving 13 bases between them. This CDR3 spans 14 amino acids. CDR1 and CDR2 from the germline V gene are SGHTA and FQGNSA. CDR3 coding DNA: TGTGCCAGCAGCGCACAGGGACGGTCCGGGGAGCTGTTTTTT. Its protein product is CASSAQGRSGELFF.

This clone was observed a handful of times. This chain's CDR3 is CASSFQDTQYF. Written as DNA, the CDR3 is TGTGCCAGCAGCTTCCAGGATACGCAGTATTTT. The chain is built from TRBV5-6 and TRBJ2-3; D unresolved. This CDR3 region has 11 residues. Germline-derived CDR1 and CDR2 are SGHDT and YYEEEE. V lost 2 bases and J lost 6, with 4 bases in between.

CDR3 sequence (DNA): TGTGCCAGCAGCTCCGGGAGGGCGGGCAATGGCTACACCTTC. Translating gives CASSSGRAGNGYTF. The chain couples TRBV7-9 to TRBJ1-2; no firm D call. V was shortened by 4 bases and J by 6 bases, with 15 bases between the two germline ends. CDR1 SEHNR and CDR2 FQNEAQ come from the germline V gene (reference sequence). The CDR3 has 14 amino acids.

This clone came up a few times. The chain is built from TRBV19 and TRBJ1-1; perhaps TRBD1 as D (6 bases). Trimming took off 6 bases at V and 5 bases at J, with 13 bases between the two ends. The germline V gene encodes CDR1 LNHDA and CDR2 SQIVND (reference sequence). The CDR3 is 13 residues long. CDR3 coding DNA: TGTGCCAGTAGCTTCAGAGGGGGAACTGAAGCTTTCTTT. This gives the protein CASSFRGGTEAFF.

This clone appeared a few times. This chain connects TRBV6-6 to TRBJ2-3, with 11 bases aligning to TRBD1. Germline V gene lookup returns CDR1 MNHNY and CDR2 SVGAGI (reference sequence). Losses at the gene ends were 3 bases for V and 3 bases for J; bases not matched to a gene: 2. The CDR3 has 15 residues. DNA for the CDR3: TGTGCCAGCAGTTATGGGACAGGGGGTACAGATACGCAGTATTTT. Translating gives CASSYGTGGTDTQYF.

V and J are TRBV2 and TRBJ2-1; 10 bases line up with TRBD2. The J segment lost 14 bases and the V segment lost 7 bases, leaving 11 bases of the junction unmatched. There are 13 residues in the CDR3. Germline V gene lookup returns CDR1 SNHLY and CDR2 FYNNEI. CDR3 in amino acids: CASTPSVTSGKFF. Written as DNA, the CDR3 is TGTGCCAGCACCCCGAGTGTTACTAGCGGGAAGTTCTTC.

V and J are TRBV5-5 and TRBJ1-1; no firm D call. The CDR3 runs to 16 residues. CDR1 and CDR2 (germline): SGHKS, YYEKEE (reference sequence). V was clipped by 3 bases and J by 0 bases, with 15 bases between them. Here the CDR3 reads CASSSAPIDMNTEAFF. The CDR3, as DNA: TGTGCCAGCAGCTCAGCCCCGATAGACATGAACACTGAAGCTTTCTTT.

This clone was counted between two and nine times. The V gene is TRBV5-6, the J gene TRBJ2-5; 7 nucleotides align to TRBD2. The germline V gene encodes CDR1 SGHDT and CDR2 YYEEEE. The CDR3 contains 17 residues. Trimming cost V 4 bases and J 3 bases; bases outside gene matches: 15. In DNA form, the CDR3 reads TGTGCCAGCAGCCCCTTCCCAGCCGGGACTATTAAAGAGACCCAGTACTTC. This gives the protein CASSPFPAGTIKETQYF.

The sample holds a few counts of this clone. The V call is TRBV2, the J call TRBJ1-6; D not certain. Germline CDR1 and CDR2: SNHLY and FYNNEI. Trimming took off 0 bases at V and 10 bases at J, with 13 bases between the two ends. This CDR3 has 15 amino acids. In DNA form, the CDR3 reads TGTGCCAGCAGTGAAGCGAGAGCGGGATTCTCACCCCTCCACTTT. Translated, it gives CASSEARAGFSPLHF.

This clone turned up a few times. The CDR3 bases are TGTGCCAGCATGGCAGGGCCCAACGAGCAGTACGTC. This encodes CASMAGPNEQYV. This rearrangement joins TRBV28 to TRBJ2-7, with D possibly being TRBD1 (5 bases). The V gene lost 7 bases and the J gene lost 5 bases, with 12 bases spanning the gap. CDR3 length: 12 amino acids. Germline V gene data show CDR1 as MDHEN and CDR2 as SYDVKM.

In its sample, this clone was seen a few times. The chain has TRBV7-9 and TRBJ1-2, with 9 positions matching TRBD1. The CDR3 spans 13 residues. Per the germline V gene, CDR1 is SEHNR and CDR2 is FQNEAQ (reference sequence). The V segment lost 1 base and the J segment 14 bases; nucleotides outside the gene matches: 8. The CDR3 sequence: CASSLGTGVDRTF. CDR3 nucleotide sequence: TGTGCCAGCAGCTTAGGGACAGGGGTCGATCGGACCTTC.

The table lists this clone with a few counts. The conserved final phenylalanine or tryptophan is absent from the CDR3, which likely points to a read error. Because the CDR3's place on the DNA is in doubt, the DNA is left out and the CDR3 is given as listed by TCRdb. The chain combines TRBV5-4 with TRBJ2-3; the table's D call, TRBD1, was not checked against the DNA. Germline-derived CDR1 and CDR2 are SGHNT and YYREEE (reference sequence). The CDR3 comprises 14 residues, both ends counted. The CDR3 spells CASSLECETCTKYL.